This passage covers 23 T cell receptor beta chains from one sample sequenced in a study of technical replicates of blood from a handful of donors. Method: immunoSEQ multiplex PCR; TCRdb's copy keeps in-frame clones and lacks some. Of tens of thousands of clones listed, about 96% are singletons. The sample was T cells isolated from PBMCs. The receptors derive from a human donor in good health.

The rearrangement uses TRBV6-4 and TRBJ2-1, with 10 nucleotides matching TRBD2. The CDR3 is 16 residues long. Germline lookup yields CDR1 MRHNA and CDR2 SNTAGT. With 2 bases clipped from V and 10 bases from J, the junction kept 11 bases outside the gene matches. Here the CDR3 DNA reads TGTGCCAGCAGTGACCTAAGCGGGAGGGACGCTTTAGAGCAGTTCTTC. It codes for CASSDLSGRDALEQFF.

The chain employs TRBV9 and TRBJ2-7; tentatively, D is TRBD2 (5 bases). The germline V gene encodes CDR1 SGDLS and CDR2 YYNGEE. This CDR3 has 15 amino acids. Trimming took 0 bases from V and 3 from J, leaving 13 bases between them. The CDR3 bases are TGTGCCAGCAGCGTAGATCCGGGATCAAGCTACGAGCAGTACTTC. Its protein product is CASSVDPGSSYEQYF.

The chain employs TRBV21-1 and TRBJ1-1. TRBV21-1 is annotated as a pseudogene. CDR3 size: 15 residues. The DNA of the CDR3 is TGTGCCAGCAGCCCTTTAACTCGGGGTGGGACTGAAGCTTTCTTT. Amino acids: CASSPLTRGGTEAFF.

The CDR3 bases are TGTGCCAGCAGTCCGTCCGGGGGACGCTCTGGGGCCAACGTCCTGACTTTC. This codes for CASSPSGGRSGANVLTF. J is TRBJ2-6 and V is TRBV27, with D perhaps TRBD2 (6 bases). V was trimmed by 5 bases and J by 0 bases, leaving 14 bases between them. Germline V gene sequence: CDR1 MNHEY, CDR2 SMNVEV (reference sequence). The CDR3 length is 17 residues.

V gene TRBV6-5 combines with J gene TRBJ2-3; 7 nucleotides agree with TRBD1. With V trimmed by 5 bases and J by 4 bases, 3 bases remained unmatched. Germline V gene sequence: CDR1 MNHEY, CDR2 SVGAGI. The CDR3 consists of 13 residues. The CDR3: CASSDTGADTQYF. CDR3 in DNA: TGTGCCAGCAGTGATACAGGGGCAGATACGCAGTATTTT.

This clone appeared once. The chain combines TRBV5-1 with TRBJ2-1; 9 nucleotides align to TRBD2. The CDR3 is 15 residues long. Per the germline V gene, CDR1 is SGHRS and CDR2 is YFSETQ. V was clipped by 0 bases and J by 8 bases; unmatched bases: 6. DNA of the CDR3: TGCGCCAGCAGCTTGGCCTGGCGGGAGGGCCATGAGCAGTTCTTC. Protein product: CASSLAWREGHEQFF.

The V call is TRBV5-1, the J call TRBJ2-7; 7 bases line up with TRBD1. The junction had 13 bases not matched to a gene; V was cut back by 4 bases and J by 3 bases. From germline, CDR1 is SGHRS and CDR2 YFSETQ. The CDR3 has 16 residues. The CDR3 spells CASSADRAYKDYEQYF. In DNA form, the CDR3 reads TGCGCCAGCAGCGCCGACAGGGCCTACAAGGACTACGAGCAGTACTTC.

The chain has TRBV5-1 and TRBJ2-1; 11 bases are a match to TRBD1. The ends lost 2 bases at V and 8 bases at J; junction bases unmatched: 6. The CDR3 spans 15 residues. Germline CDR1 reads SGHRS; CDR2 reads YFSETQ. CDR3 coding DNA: TGCGCCAGCAGCTTAGAGGGGACAGGGGGGGATGAGCAGTTCTTC. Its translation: CASSLEGTGGDEQFF.

DNA for the CDR3: TGTGCCAGCAGCTTTAGCGGGAGTTCGGAGGGTGAGCAGTTCTTC. Translated: CASSFSGSSEGEQFF. The chain uses TRBV7-3 and TRBJ2-1; 9 bases fit TRBD2. After removal of 3 bases from V and 9 bases from J, the junction contained 9 bases not matched to a gene. This CDR3 spans 15 amino acids. CDR1 SGHTA and CDR2 FQGTGA come from the germline V gene. Full variable domain (outside the CDR3, taken from reference TRBV7-3 and TRBJ2-1): GAGVSQTPSNKVTEKGKYVELRCDPISGHTALYWYRQSLGQGPEFLIYFQGTGAADDSGLPNDRFFAVRPEGSVSTLKIQRTERGDSAVYLCASSFSGSSEGEQFFGPGTRLTVL.

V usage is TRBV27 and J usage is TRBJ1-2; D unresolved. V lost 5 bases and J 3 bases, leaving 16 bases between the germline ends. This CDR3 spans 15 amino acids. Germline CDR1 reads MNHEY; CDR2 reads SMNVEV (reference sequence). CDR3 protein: CASSPKPTLDYGYTF. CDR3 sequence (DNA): TGTGCCAGCAGTCCCAAACCGACATTGGACTATGGCTACACCTTC.

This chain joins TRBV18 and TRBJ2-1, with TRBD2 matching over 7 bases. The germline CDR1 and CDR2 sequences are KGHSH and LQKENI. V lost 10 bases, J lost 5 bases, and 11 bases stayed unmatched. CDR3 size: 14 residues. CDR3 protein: CATGSGGADNEQFF. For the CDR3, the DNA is TGTGCCACCGGATCGGGGGGAGCGGACAATGAGCAGTTCTTC.

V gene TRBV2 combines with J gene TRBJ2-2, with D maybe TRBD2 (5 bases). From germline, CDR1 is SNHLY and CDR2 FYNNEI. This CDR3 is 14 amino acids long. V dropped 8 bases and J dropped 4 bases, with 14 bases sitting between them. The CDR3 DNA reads TGTGCCAGCCAAGCGGCAGAGGGCACCGGGGAGCTGTTTTTT. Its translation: CASQAAEGTGELFF.

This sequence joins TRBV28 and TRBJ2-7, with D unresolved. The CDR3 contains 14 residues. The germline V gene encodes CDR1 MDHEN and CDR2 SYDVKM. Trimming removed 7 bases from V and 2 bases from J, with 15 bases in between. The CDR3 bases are TGTGCCAGCATAGCTGGCGCGGCAGCCTACGAGCAGTACTTC. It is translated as CASIAGAAAYEQYF.

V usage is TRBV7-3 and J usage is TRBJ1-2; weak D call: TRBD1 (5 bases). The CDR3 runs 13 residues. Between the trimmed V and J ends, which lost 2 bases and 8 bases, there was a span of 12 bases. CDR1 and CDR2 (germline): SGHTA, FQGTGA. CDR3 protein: CASSLDSSVGYTF. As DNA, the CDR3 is TGTGCCAGCAGCTTAGACAGCTCTGTGGGCTACACCTTC.

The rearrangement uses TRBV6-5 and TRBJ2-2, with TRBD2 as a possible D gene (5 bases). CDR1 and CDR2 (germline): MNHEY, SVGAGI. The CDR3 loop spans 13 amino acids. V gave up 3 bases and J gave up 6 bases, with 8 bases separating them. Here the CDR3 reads CASSYRESGELFF. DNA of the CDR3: TGTGCCAGCAGTTATAGGGAGTCCGGGGAGCTGTTTTTT.

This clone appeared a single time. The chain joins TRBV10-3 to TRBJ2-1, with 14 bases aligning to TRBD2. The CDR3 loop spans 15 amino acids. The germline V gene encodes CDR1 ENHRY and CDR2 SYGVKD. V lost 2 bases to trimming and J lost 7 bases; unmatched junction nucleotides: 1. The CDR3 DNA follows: TGTGCCATCAGTGAGGGACTAGCGGGAGGAAATGAGCAGTTCTTC. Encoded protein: CAISEGLAGGNEQFF.

The CDR3 DNA follows: TGCGCCAGCAGCCGCCTACCTTTCTCGGGGGGCTCCTACAATGAGCAGTTCTTC. It is translated as CASSRLPFSGGSYNEQFF. The chain joins TRBV4-3 to TRBJ2-1; 7 bases map to TRBD2. There are 18 residues in the CDR3. Per the germline V gene, CDR1 is LGHNA and CDR2 is YSLEER. J was trimmed by 0 bases and V by 4 bases; bases with no gene match: 12.

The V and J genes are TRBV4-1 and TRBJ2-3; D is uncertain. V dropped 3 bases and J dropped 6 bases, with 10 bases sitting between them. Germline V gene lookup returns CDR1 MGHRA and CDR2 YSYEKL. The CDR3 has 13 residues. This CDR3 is CASSQYHRDTQYF. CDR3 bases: TGCGCCAGCAGCCAGTACCATCGGGATACGCAGTATTTT.

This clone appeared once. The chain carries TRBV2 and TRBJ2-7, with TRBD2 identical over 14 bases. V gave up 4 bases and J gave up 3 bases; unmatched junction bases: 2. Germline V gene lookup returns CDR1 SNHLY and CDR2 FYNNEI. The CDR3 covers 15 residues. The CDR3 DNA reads TGTGCCAGCAGTGGGACTAGCGGGAGGCTCTACGAGCAGTACTTC. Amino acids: CASSGTSGRLYEQYF.

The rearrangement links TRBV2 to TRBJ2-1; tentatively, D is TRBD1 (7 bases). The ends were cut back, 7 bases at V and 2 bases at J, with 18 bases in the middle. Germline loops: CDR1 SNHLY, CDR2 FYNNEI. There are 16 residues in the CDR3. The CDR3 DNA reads TGTGCCAGCAAATCCAGCGGAGGGGGCCCCTACAATGAGCAGTTCTTC. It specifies CASKSSGGGPYNEQFF.

CDR3 in amino acids: CASMLGQGYNEQFF. Here the CDR3 DNA reads TGTGCCAGCATGTTGGGACAGGGCTACAATGAGCAGTTCTTC. The chain couples TRBV6-1 to TRBJ2-1; 9 nucleotides line up with TRBD1. The CDR3 is 14 residues long. The V and J ends lost 7 bases and 3 bases, in that order; junction bases with no gene match: 4. Germline-derived CDR1 and CDR2 are MNHNS and SASEGT.

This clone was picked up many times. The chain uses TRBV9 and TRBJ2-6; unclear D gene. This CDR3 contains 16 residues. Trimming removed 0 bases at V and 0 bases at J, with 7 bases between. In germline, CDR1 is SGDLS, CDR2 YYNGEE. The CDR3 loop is CASSVGSGSGANVLTF. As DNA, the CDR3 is TGTGCCAGCAGCGTAGGTTCGGGCTCTGGGGCCAACGTCCTGACTTTC. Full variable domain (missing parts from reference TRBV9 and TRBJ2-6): DSGVTQTPKHLITATGQRVTLRCSPRSGDLSVYWYQQSLDQGLQFLIQYYNGEERAKGNILERFSAQQFPDLHSELNLSSLELGDSALYFCASSVGSGSGANVLTFGAGSRLTVL.

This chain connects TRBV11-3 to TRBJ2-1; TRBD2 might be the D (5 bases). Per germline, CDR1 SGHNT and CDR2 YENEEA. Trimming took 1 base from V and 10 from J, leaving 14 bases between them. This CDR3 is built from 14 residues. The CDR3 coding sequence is TGTGCCAGCAGCTTAGGGACTCAACTTTTGGAGCAGTTCTTC. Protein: CASSLGTQLLEQFF.